This T cell receptor (beta chain) was sequenced in a study of blood T cell repertoires in COVID-19. Overall study context: Both acute and convalescent COVID-19 samples were obtained from the United States, Italy and Spain. PBMCs, B-cell-depleted T cells, or T cells were the source of the cDNA or gDNA that made up the material.

Germline V CDR1 and CDR2: LGHNA, YNFKEQ. The V gene lost 0 bases and the J gene lost 0 bases, with 8 bases spanning the gap. CDR3 size: 16 residues. Source study methods: Amplification of reference gene primers provided the estimated nucleated cell counts. Sequencing was performed with immunoSEQ multiplex PCR; in TCRdb, only in-frame clones are kept and a portion is missing. V, J and clone size reflect that table, while D and trimming were determined from the DNA. Of over 55,000 clones listed, 60% to 85% were seen once; the top ten hold 25% to 40%. The rearrangement uses TRBV4-2 and TRBJ1-4; D remains unclear. Sequenced sample: peripheral blood. This TCR derives from a human donor in a cohort sampled during active COVID-19. The CDR3 reads CASSQEIPATNEKLFF. In nucleotides, the CDR3 is TGTGCCAGCAGCCAAGAAATCCCTGCAACTAATGAAAAACTGTTTTTT.